The source of this T cell receptor (beta chain) is a study of blood T cells in healthy people across ages. Study-wide findings and caveats: Long-lived and aged donors differed, with more naive CD4+ cells and higher diversity in the long-lived. Diversity was estimated from one million T cells, and these estimates were considered underestimates.

Looked up from germline, CDR1 is MGHRA and CDR2 is YSYEKL. The CDR3 runs to 15 residues. V lost 4 bases, J lost 4 bases, and 6 bases stayed unmatched. The second PCR ran roughly 7 to 11 cycles with a sample-barcoded 5' primer and J-beta primers. Template switching added a 12-random-nucleotide identifier to every cDNA molecule. TCRdb reanalysed the 5' RACE reads using MiXCR and keeps one entry per CDR3 protein. The profile shows 580,000 or so distinct CDR3 sequences, roughly 48% of them singletons. This clonotype was detected a few times. What it binds is not known. Material: blood. The sequence was collected from an elderly man in good health. The chain employs TRBV4-1 and TRBJ1-2, with 10 positions matching TRBD1. The CDR3 reads CASSRQGQGSYGYTF. The DNA for the CDR3 is TGCGCCAGCAGCCGGCAGGGACAGGGGTCCTATGGCTACACCTTC.